A single sample is the source of the 24 T cell receptor beta chains below, sequenced in a study of blood T cells in healthy people across ages. Primed by a sample-barcoded 5' primer and a J-beta primer mix, a second PCR proceeded for 7 to 11 cycles. Each CDR3 protein gets one entry after TCRdb re-called the 5' RACE reads with MiXCR. The sample has approximately 940,000 distinct CDR3 sequences; 45% to 50% are singletons. The material sequenced was blood. Receptors were obtained from a man aged 25 to 45 in good health.

The chain uses TRBV6-6 and TRBJ2-4; maybe TRBD2 (6 bases). Germline V lookup: CDR1 MNHNY, CDR2 SVGAGI (reference sequence). V lost 4 bases and J lost 1, with 14 bases in between. The CDR3 consists of 16 residues. The CDR3: CASSFSGVGAKNIQYF. In DNA, the CDR3 is TGTGCCAGCAGTTTCTCGGGGGTGGGGGCCAAAAACATTCAGTACTTC.

The chain joins TRBV7-2 to TRBJ1-3; D unclear. CDR1 is SGHTA, CDR2 FQGNSA, per germline. The CDR3 has 15 amino acids. The V end lost 5 bases, the J end lost 0 bases, and 11 bases lay between the germline ends. The CDR3 nucleotides are TGTGCCAGCAGCCCTGAGAGGAACTCTGGAAACACCATATATTTT. The encoded protein is CASSPERNSGNTIYF.

The chain combines TRBV5-6 with TRBJ2-2, with D maybe TRBD2 (5 bases). Germline lookup yields CDR1 SGHDT and CDR2 YYEEEE. The CDR3 is 15 amino acids. V was cut by 1 base and J by 1 base, with 8 bases left in between. The CDR3 region has the DNA TGTGCCAGCAGCTTGTTTAGCGAGAACACCGGGGAGCTGTTTTTT. It encodes CASSLFSENTGELFF.

The V gene is TRBV7-9, the J gene TRBJ2-5; no clear D. Germline V gene data show CDR1 as SEHNR and CDR2 as FQNEAQ (reference sequence). The ends were cut back, 4 bases at V and 2 bases at J, with 11 bases in the middle. This CDR3 has 14 amino acids. CDR3 coding DNA: TGTGCCAGCAGCTCCGACCCGACACAAGAGACCCAGTACTTC. Its protein is CASSSDPTQETQYF.

The V gene is TRBV7-2, the J gene TRBJ2-3; weak D call: TRBD2 (7 bases). Germline V gives CDR1 SGHTA, CDR2 FQGNSA. CDR3 size: 18 residues. Trimming shortened V by 5 bases and J by 3 bases, and 24 bases separated the two germline ends. The CDR3 loop reads CASSPRGGVGGRTDTQYF. The CDR3 coding sequence is TGTGCCAGCAGCCCGAGGGGGGGGGTTGGGGGAAGAACAGATACGCAGTATTTT.

In its sample, this clonotype was seen many times. The rearrangement joins TRBV5-1 to TRBJ2-1; D may be TRBD1 (6 bases). Germline V gene data show CDR1 as SGHRS and CDR2 as YFSETQ. V gave up 5 bases and J gave up 3 bases, with 15 bases separating them. The CDR3 is made up of 15 amino acids. The CDR3, as DNA: TGCGCCAGCAGTTCCGGGACAAGTGACTACAATGAGCAGTTCTTC. Protein sequence: CASSSGTSDYNEQFF.

The J gene is TRBJ2-2, the V gene TRBV4-2, with TRBD2 matching over 16 bases. CDR1 is LGHNA and CDR2 is YNFKEQ in the germline V gene. This CDR3 comprises 20 residues. Trimming at V came to 2 bases and at J to 4 bases, leaving 10 bases not matched to a gene. The CDR3 DNA reads TGTGCCAGCAGCCAACTATCCGGGACTAGCGGGGGGGCCTCCACCGGGGAGCTGTTTTTT. It encodes CASSQLSGTSGGASTGELFF.

The chain couples TRBV6-6 to TRBJ2-5; tentatively, D is TRBD1 or TRBD2 (6 bases each). Matching the DNA end better, TRBJ2-7 makes the J call doubtful. CDR3 size: 17 residues. Germline V gives CDR1 MNHNY, CDR2 SVGAGI (reference sequence). This CDR3 reads CASTFLGGQGGSYEQYF. For the CDR3, the DNA is TGTGCCAGCACTTTCTTAGGGGGGCAGGGAGGTTCCTACGAGCAGTACTTC.

This clonotype showed up many times. The CDR3 here is CAISQKEGGNYEQYF. The CDR3 DNA follows: TGTGCCATCAGCCAGAAGGAAGGCGGCAACTACGAGCAGTACTTC. The chain couples TRBV10-3 to TRBJ2-7; no clear D gene. The CDR3 loop spans 15 amino acids. V was pared by 6 bases and J by 3 bases, with 18 bases between. Germline values: CDR1 ENHRY, CDR2 SYGVKD.

This clonotype was counted a few times. The chain has TRBV4-1 and TRBJ1-1; D remains unclear. CDR3 size: 14 residues. The V gene's germline CDR1 is MGHRA and CDR2 YSYEKL. V was clipped by 2 bases and J by 4 bases, with 11 bases between them. In DNA, the CDR3 is TGCGCCAGCAGCCAAAGTGGGGTTTCCACTGAAGCTTTCTTT. This translates into CASSQSGVSTEAFF.

This clonotype showed up just a few times. This chain uses TRBV5-5 with TRBJ2-1, with a possible D match to TRBD2 (6 bases). The germline V gene has CDR1 SGHKS and CDR2 YYEKEE (reference sequence). The CDR3 runs 14 residues. Trimming removed 2 bases from V and 8 bases from J, with 14 bases in between. The CDR3 DNA reads TGTGCCAGCAGCTTTGTAGCCGGAGGGGATGAGCAGTTCTTC. Translating it yields CASSFVAGGDEQFF.

This chain connects TRBV21-1 to TRBJ2-3; the tabulated D call, TRBD2, remains unverified against the DNA. TRBV21-1 is classified as a pseudogene. The CDR3 has 18 amino acids. The CDR3 DNA reads TGTGCCAGCAGCAAAGCGCATCACATTAGGAGGAGCACAGATACGCAGTATTTT. Translating gives CASSKAHHIRRSTDTQYF.

In its sample, this clonotype was seen many times. The chain joins TRBV12-3 or TRBV12-4 to TRBJ2-1; weak D call: TRBD1 (6 bases). Trimming removed 5 bases at V and 7 bases at J, with 9 bases between. The CDR3 totals 12 residues. In nucleotides, the CDR3 is TGTGCCAGCAGTCCGGACAGAAATGAGCAGTTCTTC. This sequence encodes CASSPDRNEQFF.

This sequence joins TRBV29-1 and TRBJ2-6; tentative D call: TRBD2 (5 bases). Per germline, CDR1 SQVTM and CDR2 ANQGSEA. The CDR3 spans 17 residues. V was clipped by 6 bases and J by 4 bases, with 22 bases between them. In DNA, the CDR3 is TGCAGCGTCTCGAGAAGGGAGTCCCGCCGCGGGGCCAACGTCCTGACTTTC. Protein sequence: CSVSRRESRRGANVLTF. Together with reference TRBV29-1 and TRBJ2-6, the CDR3 gives the full variable domain: SAVISQKPSRDICQRGTSLTIQCQVDSQVTMMFWYRQQPGQSLTLIATANQGSEATYESGFVIDKFPISRPNLTFSTLTVSNMSPEDSSIYLCSVSRRESRRGANVLTFGAGSRLTVL.

The rearrangement links TRBV20-1 to TRBJ1-5; a possible D gene is TRBD1 (5 bases). The CDR3 sequence is 14 residues long. Trimming shortened V by 3 bases and J by 7 bases, and 16 bases separated the two germline ends. Germline V gives CDR1 DFQATT, CDR2 SNEGSKA (reference sequence). The CDR3 nucleotides read TGCAGTGCTAGTCGGGGCGGTGAAGCGCAGCCCCAGCATTTT. Its translation: CSASRGGEAQPQHF.

This chain links TRBV27 with TRBJ1-5; unclear D gene. Germline V gene lookup returns CDR1 MNHEY and CDR2 SMNVEV (reference sequence). The V end was cut by 5 bases, the J end by 1 base, with 9 bases between. This CDR3 contains 14 residues. The CDR3 region has the DNA TGTGCCAGCAGTGTCGACTGGAGCAATCAGCCCCAGCATTTT. Translation gives CASSVDWSNQPQHF.

The chain uses TRBV7-2 and TRBJ1-5; possible D gene TRBD1, 5 bases. This CDR3 contains 14 residues. CDR1 is SGHTA, CDR2 FQGNSA, per germline. V was pared by 8 bases and J by 2 bases, with 13 bases between. CDR3 region: CASSRAGGNQPQHF. In DNA, the CDR3 is TGTGCCAGCTCCAGGGCGGGGGGCAATCAGCCCCAGCATTTT.

With respect to this clonotype: A much larger clone differs by one base, so this may be a read error. This rearrangement joins TRBV30 to TRBJ2-1, with D perhaps TRBD2 (5 bases). Germline CDR1 is GTSNPN and CDR2 is SVGIG (reference sequence). This CDR3 has 13 amino acids. The CDR3 spells CASGRAEYNEQFF. The CDR3 DNA follows: TGTGCTTCCGGACGAGCGGAATACAATGAGCAGTTCTTC. Together with reference TRBV30 and TRBJ2-1, the CDR3 gives the full variable domain: SQTIHQWPATLVQPVGSPLSLECTVEGTSNPNLYWYRQAAGRGLQLLFYSVGIGQISSEVPQNLSASRPQDRQFILSSKKLLLSDSGFYLCASGRAEYNEQFFGPGTRLTVL.

V gene TRBV29-1 combines with J gene TRBJ1-1; D perhaps matches TRBD1 (6 bases). Between the trimmed V and J ends, which lost 6 bases and 4 bases, there was a span of 15 bases. The CDR3 has 13 residues. Per germline, CDR1 SQVTM and CDR2 ANQGSEA. This CDR3 is CSVSGGIGTEAFF. CDR3 sequence (DNA): TGCAGCGTCTCCGGGGGCATTGGCACTGAAGCTTTCTTT.

The chain combines TRBV28 with TRBJ2-5; D assignment may be TRBD1 or TRBD2 (6 bases each). The assigned J gene may be wrong: the sequence end matches TRBJ2-7 better. This CDR3 spans 13 amino acids. Germline loops: CDR1 MDHEN, CDR2 SYDVKM. Here the CDR3 reads CASNQGGRDEQYF. The CDR3, as DNA: TGTGCCAGCAACCAAGGGGGGAGAGACGAGCAGTACTTC.

As regards this clonotype: The junction departs from the called germline gene at one end, perhaps through a read error. The rearrangement uses TRBV5-6 and TRBJ2-7; no firm D call. Germline CDR1 SGHDT, CDR2 YYEEEE. The CDR3 length is 11 residues. CDR3 coding DNA: TGTGCCGGCAGCTTCATCAGGGAGCAGTACTTC. Protein sequence: CAGSFIREQYF.

Only one count was recorded for this clonotype. The chain recombines TRBV28 with TRBJ2-7; D could derive from TRBD1 or TRBD2 (5 bases each). Trimming removed 6 bases at V and 2 bases at J, with 14 bases between. The germline V gene has CDR1 MDHEN and CDR2 SYDVKM. This CDR3 has 14 amino acids. In DNA, the CDR3 is TGTGCCAGCAGATCGGGACCGATGACCTACGAGCAGTACTTC. Encoded protein: CASRSGPMTYEQYF.

This clonotype has just a few counts. The rearrangement uses TRBV18 and TRBJ1-5, with 10 bases aligning to TRBD1. Germline V gene sequence: CDR1 KGHSH, CDR2 LQKENI. The trim removed 2 bases at V and 6 bases at J, leaving 4 bases unmatched. This CDR3 comprises 15 residues. The CDR3 region is CASSPGDRGSQPQHF. The CDR3 DNA is TGTGCCAGCTCACCAGGGGACAGGGGTAGTCAGCCCCAGCATTTT.

At least ten counts were recorded for this clonotype. This sequence joins TRBV27 and TRBJ2-6; a weak D match, TRBD1 (5 bases). The V and J ends lost 5 bases and 0 bases respectively, with 8 bases between them. The CDR3 loop spans 15 amino acids. Germline V gives CDR1 MNHEY, CDR2 SMNVEV (reference sequence). The chain's CDR3 is CASSIDSSGANVLTF. CDR3 bases: TGTGCCAGCAGTATCGACAGCTCTGGGGCCAACGTCCTGACTTTC.